This TCR beta chain was identified during a study of blood T cell repertoires in COVID-19. Turning to this clone: Distinct nucleotide sequences in the sample also encode this CDR3.

Using immunoSEQ multiplex PCR, the repertoire was profiled, and TCRdb retains in-frame clones only, with some absent. The sample includes approximately 330,000 clones, 87% of them seen just once. V gave up 6 bases and J gave up 4 bases; unmatched junction bases: 9. The length of the CDR3 is 16 residues. Per germline, CDR1 MNHEY and CDR2 SVGEGT. Sequenced sample: peripheral blood. The origin of this receptor is a man aged 25 to 40 with COVID-19, enrolled during active disease. The chain joins TRBV6-2 or TRBV6-3 to TRBJ2-1; 10 nucleotides match TRBD2. This CDR3 reads CASSTRLAGAYNEQFF. In DNA form, the CDR3 reads TGTGCCAGCAGCACCCGGCTAGCGGGAGCGTACAATGAGCAGTTCTTC.